This T cell receptor (beta chain) was identified in a study of human T cells and chemical hapten exposure. TCRdb reprocessed the RACE reads with MiXCR, giving one entry per CDR3 protein. The data contain a few hundred thousand distinct CDR3 sequences, 6% to 7% of them singletons. Germline V gene data show CDR1 as DFQATT and CDR2 as SNEGSKA (reference sequence). V lost 5 bases to trimming and J lost 14 bases, with 19 bases between them. This CDR3 region has 13 residues. Time point indicated: patch test 2, 6 weeks after DPC sensitization. Treatment given: therapeutic diphenylcyclopropenone sensitization with weekly scalp DPC. This clonotype has a count of ten or more.

The sequence was collected from a young woman with alopecia areata. Some clones in this sample may be carry-over from other donors' samples. The V gene is TRBV20-1, the J gene TRBJ2-6, with D uncertain. Sequencing used whole blood, obtained in connection with sensitization to the hapten diphenylcyclopropenone (DPC). In DNA, the CDR3 is TGCAGTGCTGATACACCTTATAGTTCCTTCCTGACTTTC. It translates to CSADTPYSSFLTF.